This T cell receptor beta chain was captured in a study of cytomegalovirus exposure and HLA in healthy donors. V lost 3 bases to trimming and J lost 1 base, with 4 bases between them. The CDR3 extends over 13 amino acids. Germline lookup yields CDR1 MNHNS and CDR2 SASEGT. Vbeta (60) and Jbeta (13) primers were used in the PCR. Repertoires were generated with immunoSEQ multiplex PCR, while TCRdb's copy carries only in-frame clones and drops some. This sample has around 300,000 clones, with roughly two thirds found just once. This clonotype was sampled from a female donor in good health and CMV-seronegative. This chain connects TRBV6-1 to TRBJ1-5, with no clear D. The sample consisted of PBMCs. CDR3: CASSDRSNQPQHF. Here the CDR3 DNA reads TGTGCCAGCAGTGACAGGAGCAATCAGCCCCAGCATTTT.